A selection of T cell receptor beta chains follows, all from one sample in a study of blood T cells in healthy people across ages. MiXCR was run by TCRdb on the 5' RACE reads, yielding one entry per CDR3 protein. The data hold 650,000 to 1,000,000 distinct CDR3 sequences, with roughly 34% observed a single time. Sequencing input: blood. The receptors derive from a man between 18 and 29 years old in good health. CDR3s include the opening cysteine and the closing phenylalanine or tryptophan. A D gene is named only where the DNA matches it firmly. For some rows the clone size is stated as once, few or many, or as a class when expanded; others skip it.

NA	TRBV12-3/TRBV12-4	TRBJ2-1	NA	TGTGCCAGCAGTTCCTTTGAGATCGGGGAGTTCTTC	CASSSFEIGEFF
NA	TRBV9	TRBJ1-1	TRBD1	TGTGCCAGCAGCGTGGCACAGGGGTACACTGAAGCTTTCTTT	CASSVAQGYTEAFF
NA	TRBV10-3	TRBJ1-5	TRBD1	TGTGCCATCAGTGAGTCGATAGCAGGGGGGCGGAATCAGCCCCAGCATTTT	CAISESIAGGRNQPQHF
many	TRBV4-1	TRBJ2-3	NA	TGCGCCAGCAGCCAAGATGTACCCACAGATACGCAGTATTTT	CASSQDVPTDTQYF
NA	TRBV28	TRBJ2-3	NA	TGTGCCAGCAGTTTAACGGTCTCGGATACGCGGTATTTT	CASSLTVSDTRYF
few	TRBV27	TRBJ1-1	NA	TGTGCCAGCAGTTTACGGCCTTTGAACACTGAAGCTTTCTTT	CASSLRPLNTEAFF
NA	TRBV7-9	TRBJ2-6	NA	TGTGCCAGCAGCAGGGGGGGCGTATATGGGGCCAACGTCCTGACTTTC	CASSRGGVYGANVLTF
few	TRBV3-1	TRBJ2-5	NA	TGTGCCAGCAGCCAAGAAAGCGCAGGGAGTGAGCAGTACTTC	CASSQESAGSEQYF
few	TRBV5-1	TRBJ1-2	NA	TGCGCCAGCAGCTTGTCGTCGTCAGTCGCAGGCTATGGCTACACCTTC	CASSLSSSVAGYGYTF
few	TRBV4-3	TRBJ2-3	TRBD1	TGCGCCAGCAGCCAAGAGTACAGGGGCGTCCGGGATACGCAGTATTTT	CASSQEYRGVRDTQYF
NA	TRBV20-1	TRBJ1-6	NA	TGCAGTGCTAGTGGCGCGGTCAATTCACCCCTCCACTTT	CSASGAVNSPLHF
NA	TRBV28	TRBJ2-7	NA	TGTGCCAGCAGCTCCACCGACGAGCAGTACTTC	CASSSTDEQYF
NA	TRBV18	TRBJ2-7	NA	TGTGCCAGCTCACCGCCAATACAGGGCTACGAGCAGTACTTC	CASSPPIQGYEQYF
few	TRBV12-3/TRBV12-4	TRBJ2-7	NA	TGTGCCAGCAGTTTAGCGCTGGCCCGGGGTAGGGAGCAGTACTTC	CASSLALARGREQYF
few	TRBV2	TRBJ2-3	TRBD2	TGTGCCAGCAGTGTAAATCAGCGGGGGAGCACAGATACGCAGTATTTT	CASSVNQRGSTDTQYF
few	TRBV6-1	TRBJ1-5	NA	TGTGCCAGCAGTGATGGATTGACCGTTAGCAATCAGCCCCAGCATTTT	CASSDGLTVSNQPQHF
few	TRBV7-3	TRBJ1-6	NA	TGTGCCAGCAGCTACGACTTGAATTCACCCCTCCACTTT	CASSYDLNSPLHF
many	TRBV7-2	TRBJ2-1	NA	TGTGCCAGCAGCTTAAAGCCCGGGGGTAGGTACAATGAGCAGTTCTTC	CASSLKPGGRYNEQFF
few	TRBV19	TRBJ2-7	NA	TGTGCCAGTAGTGTCATTGGTAGAACAAGAACGGAGCCCTACGAGCAGTACTTC	CASSVIGRTRTEPYEQYF
few	TRBV29-1	TRBJ1-1	NA	TGCAGCGTTTTATTCGCAGCCAAGGGGGACACTGAAGCTTTCTTT	CSVLFAAKGDTEAFF
many	TRBV24-1	TRBJ1-5	NA	TGTGCCACCAGTGATTTGCATTGCGGACCCCACAGTTCGTTACAGCCCCAGCATTTT	CATSDLHCGPHSSLQPQHF
few	TRBV15	TRBJ1-1	NA	TGTGCCACCAGCCCCGAGGGCTATACTGAAGCTTTCTTT	CATSPEGYTEAFF
NA	TRBV4-2	TRBJ2-5	NA	TGTGCCAGCAGCCAAGATCAGGACTCCCAAGAGACCCAGTACTTC	CASSQDQDSQETQYF
few	TRBV10-3	TRBJ2-2	NA	TGTGCCATCAGTGAGTCGGCCAGGGGAACCGGGGAGCTGTTTTTT	CAISESARGTGELFF
many	TRBV7-2	TRBJ2-3	NA	TGTGCCAGCAGCCCGCGACTTACCACAGATACGCAGTATTTT	CASSPRLTTDTQYF
NA	TRBV7-9	TRBJ1-1	NA	TGTGCCAGCAGCCCTCGGCACCGGGCGGAAGCTTTCTTT	CASSPRHRAEAFF
many	TRBV5-6	TRBJ2-3	NA	TGTGCCAGCAGCGACGGGGAGGATACGCAGTATTTT	CASSDGEDTQYF
NA	TRBV12-3/TRBV12-4	TRBJ1-2	NA	TGTGCCAGCAGTCCCGACGGCCCCCATCACTATGGCTACACCTTC	CASSPDGPHHYGYTF
NA	TRBV12-3/TRBV12-4	TRBJ1-6	TRBD1	TGTGCCAGCAGTCCCCGGGACAGGGGGTCACCCCTCCACTTT	CASSPRDRGSPLHF
NA	TRBV15	TRBJ1-5	NA	TGTGCCACCAGCCAACGGGGGGCTCAGCCCCAGCATTTT	CATSQRGAQPQHF
NA	TRBV4-1	TRBJ2-2	TRBD2	TGCGCCAGCAGCCACTTAGCGGGGGGGCCACGGACCGGGGAGCTGTTTTTT	CASSHLAGGPRTGELFF
NA	TRBV12-3/TRBV12-4	TRBJ1-6	NA	TGTGCCAGCAGGGACACGATAATTTCACCCCTCCACTTT	CASRDTIISPLHF
NA	TRBV20-1	TRBJ2-4	NA	TGCAGTGTTCACAGGGCCCTAGCCAAAAACATTCAGTACTTC	CSVHRALAKNIQYF